The sequence of this TCR beta chain was determined in a study of blood T cell repertoires in COVID-19. The CDR3 is 16 amino acids. CDR1 and CDR2 (germline): SGHRS, YFSETQ. Trimming removed 1 base from V and 7 bases from J; junction bases left unmatched: 7. Measured with immunoSEQ multiplex PCR; TCRdb has only the in-frame clones, and not every one. The sample holds about 140,000 clones; 70% to 85% are singletons and the top ten take 3% to 4.5%. Input material: peripheral blood. The TCR comes from a man in his sixties with acute or convalescent COVID-19. V is TRBV5-1 and J is TRBJ2-1, with 11 nucleotides matching TRBD2. The DNA for the CDR3 is TGCGCCAGCAGCTTGTCGACTAGCGGGAACACTAATGAGCAGTTCTTC. This translates into CASSLSTSGNTNEQFF.